Listed below are T cell receptor beta chains from one sample, sequenced in a study of cytomegalovirus exposure and HLA in healthy donors. Sequencing was performed with immunoSEQ multiplex PCR; in TCRdb, only in-frame clones are kept and a portion is missing. Seen here are hundreds of thousands of clones, approximately 79% observed once, and the top ten hold around 2%. Specimen: PBMCs. The receptor source for this set is a man younger than 35 in good health and CMV-seronegative. Both conserved end residues are part of each CDR3. D genes are given only for firm matches. The size entry is marked missing in some rows and otherwise reads once, few, many or a size class.

V	J	D	size	DNA	CDR3
TRBV29-1	TRBJ2-4	TRBD2	NA	TGCAGTTACGCGGGGGGGGGAGAAAACATTCAGTACTTC	CSYAGGGENIQYF
TRBV9	TRBJ2-2	NA	NA	TGTGCCAGCAGCGTATCAGGGAACACCGGGGAGCTGTTTTTT	CASSVSGNTGELFF
TRBV28	TRBJ1-2	NA	few	TGTGCCAGCAGTATGACACCTAACTATGGCTACACCTTC	CASSMTPNYGYTF
TRBV7-2	TRBJ2-7	TRBD1	once	TGTGCCAGCAGCTCCGACAGGGCCCCCTACGAGCAGTACTTC	CASSSDRAPYEQYF
TRBV13	TRBJ1-1	NA	NA	TGTGCCAGCAGCTCCTCTTTACAGGGCCGATACACTGAAGCTTTCTTT	CASSSSLQGRYTEAFF
TRBV6-1	TRBJ1-2	NA	few	TGTGCCAGCAGTGACCCTATAACAGGGATCTATGGCTACACCTTC	CASSDPITGIYGYTF
TRBV9	TRBJ2-2	TRBD2	NA	TGTGCCAGCAGGGGACTAGCGCTTTCCGGGGAGCTGTTTTTT	CASRGLALSGELFF
TRBV9	TRBJ1-4	TRBD1	NA	TGTGCCAGCAGCGCCGGGACAGGTAGTGGAAAACTGTTTTTT	CASSAGTGSGKLFF
TRBV2	TRBJ1-5	TRBD1	NA	TGTGCCAGCAGGTTGACAGGGGATGAGCCCCAGCATTTT	CASRLTGDEPQHF
TRBV4-3	TRBJ2-5	TRBD2	NA	TGCGCCAGCAGCCAACTTCGCGGACTAGCGGGTAAAGAGACCCAGTACTTC	CASSQLRGLAGKETQYF
TRBV11-3	TRBJ1-6	TRBD1	NA	TGTGCCAGCAGCTCCGGACAGGTCACCTATAATTCACCCCTCCACTTT	CASSSGQVTYNSPLHF
TRBV14	TRBJ2-7	TRBD2	NA	TGTGCCAGCAGCCAGAGGACTAGCGGGTTCAACGAGCAGTACTTC	CASSQRTSGFNEQYF
TRBV11-2	TRBJ2-6	NA	once	TGTGCCAGCAGCTTATCTTCCCCTGGGGCCAACGTCCTGACTTTC	CASSLSSPGANVLTF
TRBV7-2	TRBJ2-7	NA	NA	TGTGCCAGCAGCCGACAGAAACTCTACGAGCAGTACTTC	CASSRQKLYEQYF
TRBV9	TRBJ2-3	TRBD2	NA	TGTGCCAGCAGCCAGTCTAGCGGGGGGACAGATACGCAGTATTTT	CASSQSSGGTDTQYF
TRBV5-4	TRBJ2-2	TRBD2	NA	TGTGCCAGCAGCCCCCTAGCGGCGAACACCGGGGAGCTGTTTTTT	CASSPLAANTGELFF
TRBV4-2	TRBJ2-3	TRBD2	NA	TGTGCCAGCAGCCCCCCGGGGCGCGGGGGAGATACGCAGTATTTT	CASSPPGRGGDTQYF
TRBV6-5	TRBJ2-7	NA	NA	TGTGCCAGCAGTTATATAGGGTCGGGAAACCCCTACGAGCAGTACTTC	CASSYIGSGNPYEQYF
TRBV11-2	TRBJ2-7	TRBD1	NA	TGTGCCAGCAGCCCGGGACAGGACTTGGAGCAGTACTTC	CASSPGQDLEQYF
TRBV11-2	TRBJ1-2	NA	NA	TGTGCCAGCAGCTTAGTGGTGCCGGCAGGGCACTATGGCTACACCTTC	CASSLVVPAGHYGYTF
TRBV6-1	TRBJ2-3	NA	NA	TGTGCCAGCGGGGGCCATTATAGCACAGATACGCAGTATTTT	CASGGHYSTDTQYF
TRBV7-2	TRBJ2-4	TRBD1	NA	TGTGCCAGCAGCTTTCCCGGGACAGGGGGCCAGAACATTCAGTACTTC	CASSFPGTGGQNIQYF
TRBV7-9	TRBJ2-7	NA	NA	TGTGCCAGCAGCTTAGCTACTGCCGAATCCTACGAGCAGTACTTC	CASSLATAESYEQYF
TRBV4-1	TRBJ1-1	TRBD1	few	TGCGCCAGCACCTCAGACAGGGATGAAGCTTTCTTT	CASTSDRDEAFF
TRBV19	TRBJ1-6	TRBD1	NA	TGTGCCAGTAGACCGGACAGGGCCTTGAATTCACCCCTCCACTTT	CASRPDRALNSPLHF
TRBV5-1	TRBJ2-1	NA	NA	TGCGCCAGCAGACTAGACCAGATGAGCTCCTACAATGAGCAGTTCTTC	CASRLDQMSSYNEQFF
TRBV28	TRBJ2-2	TRBD1	NA	TGTGCCAGCAGCCGACCCCGGGACAGGGTGCACACCGGGGAGCTGTTTTTT	CASSRPRDRVHTGELFF
TRBV5-1	TRBJ2-3	NA	NA	TGCGCCAGCAGCCCCGCGCCCGCGTCCCTTAGCGGTTCCACAGATACGCAGTATTTT	CASSPAPASLSGSTDTQYF
TRBV7-2	TRBJ1-2	TRBD1	NA	TGTGCCAGCAGCTCCGGATCGGCAGGGGGAGGCTACACCTTC	CASSSGSAGGGYTF
TRBV6-1	TRBJ2-1	TRBD2	NA	TGTGCCGGCACGCTCACTAGCGGAGCCTACAATGAGCAGTTCTTC	CAGTLTSGAYNEQFF
TRBV28	TRBJ1-2	NA	once	TGTGCCAGCATTCTTTCGTTGGGGGGGAACGACGGCTACACCTTC	CASILSLGGNDGYTF
TRBV30	TRBJ2-7	NA	NA	TGTGCCTGGAGTGGGGGCAGTTGGGAGCAGTACTTC	CAWSGGSWEQYF
TRBV13	TRBJ2-3	TRBD2	few	TGTGCCAGCAGTGCCGAGCGGGGGCAGGGTGATACGCAGTATTTT	CASSAERGQGDTQYF
TRBV15	TRBJ1-1	TRBD1	NA	TGTGCCACCAGCAGAGACAGGGGGCTAGGTGAAGCTTTCTTT	CATSRDRGLGEAFF
TRBV28	TRBJ1-5	TRBD1	NA	TGTGCCAGCAGCCAGGGACAGGGGAGCTATCAGCCCCAGCATTTT	CASSQGQGSYQPQHF
TRBV11-2	TRBJ1-1	NA	once	TGTGCCAGCGGCTTCATGAACACTGAAGCTTTCTTT	CASGFMNTEAFF
TRBV19	TRBJ2-7	TRBD2	NA	TGTGCCAGTAGCGGGGGACTAGCGGGGGGACCCTCCTACGAGCAGTACTTC	CASSGGLAGGPSYEQYF
TRBV29-1	TRBJ2-2	NA	NA	TGCAGCACAGGGGAGGAGAACACCGGGGAGCTGTTTTTT	CSTGEENTGELFF